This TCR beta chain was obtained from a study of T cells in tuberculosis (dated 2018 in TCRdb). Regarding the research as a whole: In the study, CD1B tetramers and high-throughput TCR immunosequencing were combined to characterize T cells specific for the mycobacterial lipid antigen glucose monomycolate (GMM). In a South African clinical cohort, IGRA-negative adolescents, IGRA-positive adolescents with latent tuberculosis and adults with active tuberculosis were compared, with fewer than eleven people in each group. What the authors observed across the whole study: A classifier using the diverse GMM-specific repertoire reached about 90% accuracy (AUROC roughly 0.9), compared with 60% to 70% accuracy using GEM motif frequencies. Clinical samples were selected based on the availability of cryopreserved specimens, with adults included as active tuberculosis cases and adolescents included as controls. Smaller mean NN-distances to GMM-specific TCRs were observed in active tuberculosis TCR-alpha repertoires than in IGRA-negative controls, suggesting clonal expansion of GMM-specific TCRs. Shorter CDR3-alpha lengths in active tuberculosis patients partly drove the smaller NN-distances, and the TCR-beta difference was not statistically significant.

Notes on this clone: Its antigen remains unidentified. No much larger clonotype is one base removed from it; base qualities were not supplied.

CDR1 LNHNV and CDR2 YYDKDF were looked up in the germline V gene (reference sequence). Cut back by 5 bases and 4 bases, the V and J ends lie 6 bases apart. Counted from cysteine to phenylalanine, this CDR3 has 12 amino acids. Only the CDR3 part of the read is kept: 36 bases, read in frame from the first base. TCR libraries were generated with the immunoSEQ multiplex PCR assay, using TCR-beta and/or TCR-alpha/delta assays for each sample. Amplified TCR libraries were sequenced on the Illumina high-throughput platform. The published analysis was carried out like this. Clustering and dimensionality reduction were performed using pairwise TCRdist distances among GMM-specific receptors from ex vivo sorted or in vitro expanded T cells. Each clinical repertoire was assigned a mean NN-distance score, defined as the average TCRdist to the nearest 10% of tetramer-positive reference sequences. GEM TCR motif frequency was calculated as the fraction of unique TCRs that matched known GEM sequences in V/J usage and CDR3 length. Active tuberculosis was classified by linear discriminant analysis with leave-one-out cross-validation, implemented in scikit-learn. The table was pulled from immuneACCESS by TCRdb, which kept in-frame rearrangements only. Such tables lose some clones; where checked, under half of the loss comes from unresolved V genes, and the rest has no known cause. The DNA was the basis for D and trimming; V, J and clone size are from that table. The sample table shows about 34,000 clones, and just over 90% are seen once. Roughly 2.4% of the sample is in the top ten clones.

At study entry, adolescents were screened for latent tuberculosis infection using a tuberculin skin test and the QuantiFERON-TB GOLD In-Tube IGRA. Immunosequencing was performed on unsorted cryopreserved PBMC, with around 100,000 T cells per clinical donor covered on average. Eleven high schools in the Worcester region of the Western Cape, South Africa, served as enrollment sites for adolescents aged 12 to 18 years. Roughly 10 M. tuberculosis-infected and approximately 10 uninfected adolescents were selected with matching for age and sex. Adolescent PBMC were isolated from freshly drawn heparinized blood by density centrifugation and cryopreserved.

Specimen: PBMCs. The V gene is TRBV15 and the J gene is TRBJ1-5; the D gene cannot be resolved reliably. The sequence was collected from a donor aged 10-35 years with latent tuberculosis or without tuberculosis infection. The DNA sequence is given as TGTGCCACCAGCGCTCTAAATCAGCCCCAGCATTTT. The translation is CATSALNQPQHF.